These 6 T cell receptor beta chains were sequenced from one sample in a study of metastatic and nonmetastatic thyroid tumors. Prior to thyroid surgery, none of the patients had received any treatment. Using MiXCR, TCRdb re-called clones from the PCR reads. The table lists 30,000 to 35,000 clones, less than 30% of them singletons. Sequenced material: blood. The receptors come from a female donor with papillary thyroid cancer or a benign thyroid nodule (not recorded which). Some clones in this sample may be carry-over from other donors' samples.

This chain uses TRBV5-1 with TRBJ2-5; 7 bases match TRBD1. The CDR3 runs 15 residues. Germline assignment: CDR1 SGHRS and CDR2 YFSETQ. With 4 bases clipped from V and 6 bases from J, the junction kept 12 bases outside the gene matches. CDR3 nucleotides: TGCGCCAGCAGCCCTTCGACAGGGCGAGGACAGACCCAGTACTTC. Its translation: CASSPSTGRGQTQYF.

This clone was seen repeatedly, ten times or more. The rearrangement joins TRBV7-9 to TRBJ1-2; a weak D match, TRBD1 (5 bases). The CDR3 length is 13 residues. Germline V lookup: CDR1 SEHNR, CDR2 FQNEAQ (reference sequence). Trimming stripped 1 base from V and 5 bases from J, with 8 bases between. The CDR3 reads CASSLVGEYGYTF. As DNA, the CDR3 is TGTGCCAGCAGCTTAGTAGGGGAGTATGGCTACACCTTC.

The CDR3 DNA reads as TGTGCCAGCAGCTTGTCTGGGGGTTCCTATGGCTACACCTTC. Amino acid sequence: CASSLSGGSYGYTF. V gene TRBV5-6 combines with J gene TRBJ1-2; possibly TRBD1 for D (5 bases). Germline loops: CDR1 SGHDT, CDR2 YYEEEE. CDR3 length: 14 amino acids. Between the trimmed V and J ends, which lost 1 base and 4 bases, there was a span of 11 bases. The whole variable domain, remainder taken from reference TRBV5-6 and TRBJ1-2, is DAGVTQSPTHLIKTRGQQVTLRCSPKSGHDTVSWYQQALGQGPQFIFQYYEEEERQRGNFPDRFSGHQFPNYSSELNVNALLLGDSALYLCASSLSGGSYGYTFGSGTRLTVV.

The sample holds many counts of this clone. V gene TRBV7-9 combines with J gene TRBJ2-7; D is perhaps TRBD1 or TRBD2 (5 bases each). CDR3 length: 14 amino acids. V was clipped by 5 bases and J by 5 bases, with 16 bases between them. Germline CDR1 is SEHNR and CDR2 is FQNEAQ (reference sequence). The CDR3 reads CASSPEGTSNEQYF. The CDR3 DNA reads TGTGCCAGCAGCCCCGAGGGGACGTCGAACGAGCAGTACTTC.

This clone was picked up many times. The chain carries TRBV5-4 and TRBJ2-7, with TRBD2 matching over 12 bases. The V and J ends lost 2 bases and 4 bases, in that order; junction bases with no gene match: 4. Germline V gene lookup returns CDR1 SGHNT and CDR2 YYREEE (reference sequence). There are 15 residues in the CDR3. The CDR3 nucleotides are TGTGCCAGCAGCTTTCCTAGCGGGGGGGTATACGAGCAGTACTTC. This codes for CASSFPSGGVYEQYF.

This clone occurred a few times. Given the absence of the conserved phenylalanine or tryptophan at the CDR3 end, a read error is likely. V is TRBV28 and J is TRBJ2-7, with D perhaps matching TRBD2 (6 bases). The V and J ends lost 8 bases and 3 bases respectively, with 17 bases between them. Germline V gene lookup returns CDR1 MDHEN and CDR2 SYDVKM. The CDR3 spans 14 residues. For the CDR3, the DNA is TGTGCCAGCGGGTCCGCGGGATCGGTCTACGAGCAGTACTCC. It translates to CASGSAGSVYEQYS.